The 22 T cell receptor beta chains below come from one sample, sequenced in a study of T cells after yellow fever vaccination. TCRdb re-called the 5' RACE reads with MiXCR, one entry per CDR3 protein. The sample has 500,000 to 700,000 distinct CDR3 sequences; about 19% are singletons. The sequenced sample was PBMCs, obtained 15 days after the yellow fever booster vaccination. These receptors originate from a man in his thirties or forties who received the YFV17D yellow fever vaccine.

CDR3 loop: CASSQNRAAKNIQYF. CDR3 sequence (DNA): TGTGCCAGCAGCCAAAACAGGGCGGCCAAAAACATTCAGTACTTC. V gene TRBV3-1 combines with J gene TRBJ2-4; a weak D match, TRBD1 (6 bases). The V end lost 2 bases, the J end lost 1 base, and 9 bases lay between the germline ends. The CDR3 length is 15 residues. The germline V gene encodes CDR1 LGHDT and CDR2 YNNKEL (reference sequence).

This clonotype appeared a few times. The gene calls are TRBV5-4 and TRBJ2-5; D tentatively reads TRBD1 or TRBD2 (5 bases each). The CDR3 runs 13 residues. Germline CDR1 reads SGHNT; CDR2 reads YYREEE (reference sequence). Trimming took 2 bases from V and 5 from J, leaving 10 bases between them. The CDR3 loop is CASSFRDGETQYF. The CDR3 DNA follows: TGTGCCAGCAGCTTCCGGGACGGGGAGACCCAGTACTTC.

The CDR3 nucleotides are TGCAGTGCTAGAGATGGACTAGGGGGGAATGAGCAGTTCTTC. The encoded protein is CSARDGLGGNEQFF. V is TRBV20-1 and J is TRBJ2-1, with D possibly TRBD2 on 7 matching bases. Germline V gene data show CDR1 as DFQATT and CDR2 as SNEGSKA (reference sequence). Trimming cost V 0 bases and J 7 bases, with 13 bases left between them. CDR3 length: 14 residues.

This clonotype was detected many times. This chain uses TRBV3-1 with TRBJ2-5; D is possibly TRBD1 (5 bases). Trimming removed 4 bases from V and 1 base from J, with 10 bases in between. Germline V CDR1 and CDR2: LGHDT, YNNKEL (reference sequence). The CDR3 runs 14 residues. The CDR3: CASSPRTRQETQYF. The CDR3 DNA reads as TGTGCCAGCAGCCCCCGGACACGCCAAGAGACCCAGTACTTC.

This chain connects TRBV12-3 or TRBV12-4 to TRBJ2-1; 14 nucleotides align to TRBD2. J was trimmed by 8 bases and V by 6 bases; bases with no gene match: 3. CDR3 size: 14 residues. CDR3 residues: CASSGTSGSYEQFF. CDR3 DNA sequence: TGTGCCAGCAGCGGGACTAGCGGGAGCTATGAGCAGTTCTTC.

This clonotype was counted at least ten times. V and J are TRBV27 and TRBJ1-2; D not resolved. The germline V gene has CDR1 MNHEY and CDR2 SMNVEV (reference sequence). Deletions cut 5 bases from V and 0 bases from J, with 16 bases between. The CDR3 is made up of 16 amino acids. The CDR3 spells CASSPSGYSPNYGYTF. CDR3 sequence (DNA): TGTGCCAGCAGTCCCAGCGGGTACAGTCCTAACTATGGCTACACCTTC.

The chain is built from TRBV18 and TRBJ2-5; 7 bases are a match to TRBD2. There are 15 residues in the CDR3. CDR1 and CDR2 (germline): KGHSH, LQKENI. J lost 5 bases, V lost 6 bases, and 12 bases had no gene match. The CDR3 nucleotides are TGTGCCAGCTCCCGGAGCGGGACGAAGGGGGAGACCCAGTACTTC. Encoded protein: CASSRSGTKGETQYF.

This clonotype appeared a few times. The junction shows a germline mismatch at one end, possibly a read error. This chain uses TRBV5-1 with TRBJ2-5; tentative D call: TRBD1 (6 bases). CDR3 size: 13 residues. Germline assignment: CDR1 SGHRS and CDR2 YFSETQ. The DNA for the CDR3 is TGTGCCAGCAGCTACGGGACACAAGAGACCCAGTACTTC. Translating gives CASSYGTQETQYF.

The chain carries TRBV6-2 or TRBV6-3 and TRBJ2-6; the match to TRBD2 covers 9 bases. The V and J ends lost 5 bases and 0 bases, in that order; junction bases with no gene match: 17. The CDR3 length is 21 residues. Germline-derived CDR1 and CDR2 are MNHEY and SVGEGT. Here the CDR3 DNA reads TGTGCCAGCAGTCACACCTCCCGCCGGCTAGCGGGATACTCTGGGGCCAACGTCCTGACTTTC. Its protein product is CASSHTSRRLAGYSGANVLTF.

The CDR3 region is CASSEGIATEAFF. In DNA form, the CDR3 reads TGTGCCAGCAGTGAGGGAATTGCTACTGAAGCTTTCTTT. V gene TRBV2 combines with J gene TRBJ1-1; D remains unclear. Germline V gene data show CDR1 as SNHLY and CDR2 as FYNNEI. With 3 bases removed from V and 5 bases from J, the gap between germline ends came to 10 bases. This CDR3 contains 13 residues.

V gene TRBV6-1 combines with J gene TRBJ1-1; D gene unclear. The germline V gene encodes CDR1 MNHNS and CDR2 SASEGT. Trimming removed 5 bases from V and 0 bases from J, with 7 bases in between. The CDR3 covers 13 residues. This chain's CDR3 is CASSRNMNTEAFF. The CDR3 DNA sequence: TGTGCCAGCAGTCGAAATATGAACACTGAAGCTTTCTTT.

The J gene is TRBJ1-2, the V gene TRBV3-1, with 7 bases that match TRBD1. This CDR3 region has 15 residues. Losses at the gene ends were 0 bases for V and 2 bases for J; bases not matched to a gene: 3. The V gene's germline CDR1 is LGHDT and CDR2 YNNKEL (reference sequence). The CDR3 reads CASSQDSGQNYGYTF. The CDR3 nucleotides read TGTGCCAGCAGCCAAGACTCGGGACAGAACTATGGCTACACCTTC. Variable domain in full (rest from reference TRBV3-1 and TRBJ1-2): DTAVSQTPKYLVTQMGNDKSIKCEQNLGHDTMYWYKQDSKKFLKIMFSYNNKELIINETVPNRFSPKSPDKAHLNLHINSLELGDSAVYFCASSQDSGQNYGYTFGSGTRLTVV.

The sample holds a few counts of this clonotype. The chain is built from TRBV20-1 and TRBJ2-5; TRBD1 might be the D (5 bases). V gave up 5 bases and J gave up 1 base, with 11 bases separating them. The CDR3 runs 13 residues. The germline V gene encodes CDR1 DFQATT and CDR2 SNEGSKA (reference sequence). CDR3 nucleotide sequence: TGCAGTGCTGCCCGGACAAGCCAAGAGACCCAGTACTTC. This gives the protein CSAARTSQETQYF.

V usage is TRBV7-2 and J usage is TRBJ2-7; no definite D call. The CDR3 spans 15 residues. V gave up 1 base and J gave up 3 bases, with 13 bases separating them. Germline values: CDR1 SGHTA, CDR2 FQGNSA. CDR3 amino acids: CASSLETAGIYEQYF. The CDR3 coding sequence is TGTGCCAGCAGCTTAGAGACGGCAGGAATCTACGAGCAGTACTTC.

This clonotype showed up just a few times. The rearrangement uses TRBV10-2 and TRBJ2-1; D is uncertain. Germline assignment: CDR1 WSHSY and CDR2 SAAADI. The CDR3 contains 13 residues. V was pared by 11 bases and J by 2 bases, with 13 bases between. This CDR3 is CAGSTRPYNEQFF. CDR3 coding DNA: TGCGCCGGATCGACGCGGCCCTACAATGAGCAGTTCTTC.

This chain's CDR3 is CASSDTSGDPYEQYF. The CDR3, as DNA: TGTGCCAGCAGTGATACTAGCGGGGATCCCTACGAGCAGTACTTC. This chain uses TRBV25-1 with TRBJ2-7; 10 bases match TRBD2. The germline CDR1 and CDR2 sequences are MGHDK and SYGVNS. The CDR3 is 15 residues long. V lost 3 bases to trimming and J lost 2 bases; unmatched junction nucleotides: 4.

This chain joins TRBV20-1 and TRBJ2-1; maybe TRBD2 (6 bases). Trimming left V 6 bases short and J 14 bases short, with 17 bases between. The germline gives CDR1 DFQATT, CDR2 SNEGSKA (reference sequence). The CDR3 consists of 11 residues. The CDR3 loop reads CSAQARTTEFF. CDR3 in DNA: TGCAGTGCCCAAGCCCGGACTACCGAGTTCTTC.

The V and J genes are TRBV15 and TRBJ2-2; perhaps TRBD2 as D (6 bases). The CDR3 runs to 15 residues. V was trimmed by 1 base and J by 8 bases, leaving 14 bases between them. Germline V gene lookup returns CDR1 LNHNV and CDR2 YYDKDF (reference sequence). The DNA of the CDR3 is TGTGCCACCAGCAGAGTGGCACTAGCCTCTGGGGAGCTGTTTTTT. It specifies CATSRVALASGELFF.

DNA for the CDR3: TGCGCCAGCAGCTTGGAGGCCGAGCAGTACTTC. It specifies CASSLEAEQYF. The rearrangement links TRBV5-1 to TRBJ2-7; D ambiguous. The CDR3 totals 11 residues. The germline V gene encodes CDR1 SGHRS and CDR2 YFSETQ. The germline V and J ends were trimmed by 0 bases and 6 bases, with 4 bases remaining between them.

The genes are TRBV12-3 or TRBV12-4 and TRBJ2-1; 7 nucleotides align to TRBD2. The V and J ends lost 5 bases and 0 bases, in that order; junction bases with no gene match: 7. CDR3 length: 16 residues. CDR3 bases: TGTGCCAGCAGTGGGGGGGGACTATACTCCTACAATGAGCAGTTCTTC. Translating it yields CASSGGGLYSYNEQFF.

V is TRBV7-2 and J is TRBJ2-5, with 11 positions matching TRBD2. Germline V gives CDR1 SGHTA, CDR2 FQGNSA. CDR3 length: 17 residues. The junction had 13 bases not matched to a gene; V was cut back by 5 bases and J by 5 bases. For the CDR3, the DNA is TGTGCCAGCAGCGTAGGGGGACTAGCGGACTGGGGGGAGACCCAGTACTTC. Protein sequence: CASSVGGLADWGETQYF. Combining the CDR3 with reference TRBV7-2 and TRBJ2-5 gives the whole variable domain GAGVSQSPSNKVTEKGKDVELRCDPISGHTALYWYRQSLGQGLEFLIYFQGNSAPDKSGLPSDRFSAERTGGSVSTLTIQRTQQEDSAVYLCASSVGGLADWGETQYFGPGTRLLVL.

The genes are TRBV7-9 and TRBJ2-3; TRBD2 agrees at 16 bases. Trimming removed 6 bases from V and 3 bases from J; junction bases left unmatched: 12. In germline, CDR1 is SEHNR, CDR2 FQNEAQ (reference sequence). The CDR3 contains 19 residues. The chain's CDR3 is CASRSSGTSGRVRTDTQYF. The CDR3 bases are TGTGCCAGCAGGTCGTCCGGGACTAGCGGGAGGGTGCGGACAGATACGCAGTATTTT.